The sequence of this TCR beta chain was determined in a study of cytomegalovirus exposure and HLA in healthy donors. Study-level background: An analysis done earlier identified approximately 120 million unique TCR beta sequences from approximately 180 million T cells. General observations from the study: Association with HLA alleles at 0.05 false discovery rate was found for around 15,000 TCR beta sequences in a later analysis.

Details on this clone: The antigen is undetermined.

With 4 bases clipped from V and 2 bases from J, the junction kept 6 bases outside the gene matches. Germline V CDR1 and CDR2: LNHDA, SQIVND (reference sequence). The CDR3 totals 16 residues. The PCR had 60 Vbeta and 13 Jbeta primers. The repertoire was sequenced with immunoSEQ multiplex PCR; TCRdb's copy has only in-frame clones and lacks some. The table includes 110,000 or so clones, roughly 15% detected once. Input material: PBMCs. The origin of this receptor is a female donor in good health and CMV-seronegative. V is TRBV19 and J is TRBJ2-3, with 10 bases identical to TRBD2. CDR3: CASSSGAGGPTDTQYF. The DNA for the CDR3 is TGTGCCAGTAGTAGCGGAGCGGGAGGGCCCACAGATACGCAGTATTTT.